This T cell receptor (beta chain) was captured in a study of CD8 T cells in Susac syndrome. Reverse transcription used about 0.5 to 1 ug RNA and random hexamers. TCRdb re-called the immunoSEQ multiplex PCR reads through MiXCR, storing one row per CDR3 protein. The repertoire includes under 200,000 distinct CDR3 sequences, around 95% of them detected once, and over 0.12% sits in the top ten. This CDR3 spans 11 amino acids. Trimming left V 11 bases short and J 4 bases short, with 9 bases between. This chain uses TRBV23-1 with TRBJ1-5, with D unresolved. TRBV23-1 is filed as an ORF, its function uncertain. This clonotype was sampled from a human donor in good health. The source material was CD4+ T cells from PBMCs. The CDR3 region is CASPGNQPQHF. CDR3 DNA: TGCGCCTCCCCTGGGAATCAGCCCCAGCATTTT.